What follows are 11 T cell receptor beta chains derived from one specimen sequenced in a study of control samples from healthy donors and cancer patients. TCRdb's table, derived via immunoSEQ multiplex PCR, lists solely in-frame clones and lacks some. The sample consists of approximately 150,000 clones, approximately 91% of them appearing once. Sequencing used blood. The receptors come from a woman in her thirties or forties in good health.

V usage is TRBV6-1 and J usage is TRBJ1-2; D remains unclear. V dropped 3 bases and J dropped 8 bases, with 7 bases sitting between them. Germline V lookup: CDR1 MNHNS, CDR2 SASEGT. The CDR3 consists of 11 residues. CDR3 in DNA: TGTGCCAGCAGTGATTTCTCCGGCTACACCTTC. It specifies CASSDFSGYTF.

The chain uses TRBV2 and TRBJ2-2, with no clear D. Germline CDR1 SNHLY, CDR2 FYNNEI. The CDR3 consists of 12 residues. Between the trimmed V and J ends, which lost 4 bases and 4 bases, there was a span of 4 bases. CDR3 sequence reads: CASSGGTGELFF. In DNA, the CDR3 is TGTGCCAGCAGTGGAGGCACCGGGGAGCTGTTTTTT.

This clone was detected once. An end of the junction differs from the germline gene, which may be a read error. The chain couples TRBV27 to TRBJ2-3, with 8 bases aligning to TRBD1. Per the germline V gene, CDR1 is MNHEY and CDR2 is SMNVEV (reference sequence). The CDR3 totals 12 residues. CDR3 sequence: CASSLGTGTQYF. Written as DNA, the CDR3 is TGTGCCAGCAGCCTTGGGACAGGTACGCAGTATTTT.

Here the CDR3 reads CASSSTGVATDTQYF. DNA of the CDR3: TGTGCCAGCAGCTCGACTGGGGTAGCTACAGATACGCAGTATTTT. J is TRBJ2-3 and V is TRBV7-2, with D uncertain. Germline V CDR1 and CDR2: SGHTA, FQGNSA. Trimming took off 4 bases at V and 3 bases at J, with 14 bases between the two ends. The CDR3 has 15 amino acids.

J is TRBJ1-6 and V is TRBV9; D is unclear. Trimming cost V 0 bases and J 0 bases, with 4 bases left between them. The germline gives CDR1 SGDLS, CDR2 YYNGEE. The CDR3 runs to 15 residues. The CDR3, as DNA: TGTGCCAGCAGCGTAGGCAGCTCCTATAATTCACCCCTCCACTTT. It codes for CASSVGSSYNSPLHF.

The rearrangement uses TRBV7-9 and TRBJ2-3; D is unclear. Germline assignment: CDR1 SEHNR and CDR2 FQNEAQ (reference sequence). V lost 5 bases and J lost 0, with 9 bases in between. This CDR3 contains 14 residues. CDR3 loop: CASSHYSSTDTQYF. The CDR3 DNA reads TGTGCCAGCAGCCACTACTCTAGCACAGATACGCAGTATTTT.

The genes are TRBV6-5 and TRBJ2-2, with D uncertain. V was trimmed by 8 bases and J by 6 bases, leaving 10 bases between them. From germline, CDR1 is MNHEY and CDR2 SVGAGI. The CDR3 extends over 12 amino acids. The CDR3 here is CASGPVAGELFF. CDR3 DNA sequence: TGTGCCAGCGGACCAGTTGCCGGGGAGCTGTTTTTT.

This chain connects TRBV15 to TRBJ1-2, with 8 bases fitting TRBD1. V lost 3 bases to trimming and J lost 4 bases; unmatched junction nucleotides: 10. The CDR3 has 16 residues. Per germline, CDR1 LNHNV and CDR2 YYDKDF (reference sequence). The CDR3 DNA reads as TGTGCCACCAGCAGGGGAAAGGACAGGGCGGCCTATGGCTACACCTTC. It yields the protein CATSRGKDRAAYGYTF. The complete variable domain, with remaining parts taken from reference TRBV15 and TRBJ1-2, reads DAMVIQNPRYQVTQFGKPVTLSCSQTLNHNVMYWYQQKSSQAPKLLFHYYDKDFNNEADTPDNFQSRRPNTSFCFLDIRSPGLGDTAMYLCATSRGKDRAAYGYTFGSGTRLTVV.

This chain joins TRBV9 and TRBJ2-1, with D possibly called TRBD1 or TRBD2 (5 bases each). Trimming took off 0 bases at V and 1 base at J, with 8 bases between the two ends. Germline V lookup: CDR1 SGDLS, CDR2 YYNGEE. CDR3 length: 15 residues. The CDR3 protein is CASSVGGNSYNEQFF. DNA for the CDR3: TGTGCCAGCAGCGTAGGGGGGAATTCCTACAATGAGCAGTTCTTC.

The rearrangement joins TRBV4-1 to TRBJ2-7; TRBD2 aligns across 11 bases. The length of the CDR3 is 15 residues. J was trimmed by 3 bases and V by 5 bases; bases with no gene match: 6. Germline V gene lookup returns CDR1 MGHRA and CDR2 YSYEKL. For the CDR3, the DNA is TGCGCCAGCAGCTTATCGACTAGCGGGGTCTACGAGCAGTACTTC. Its translation: CASSLSTSGVYEQYF.

The chain employs TRBV7-9 and TRBJ2-1; tentative D call: TRBD1 (6 bases). The CDR3 runs to 18 residues. Germline V CDR1 and CDR2: SEHNR, FQNEAQ (reference sequence). The V and J ends lost 1 base and 0 bases respectively, with 16 bases between them. In nucleotides, the CDR3 is TGTGCCAGCAGCTTAGGACTTACAGGGCAGAGCTCCTACAATGAGCAGTTCTTC. Translated, it gives CASSLGLTGQSSYNEQFF.